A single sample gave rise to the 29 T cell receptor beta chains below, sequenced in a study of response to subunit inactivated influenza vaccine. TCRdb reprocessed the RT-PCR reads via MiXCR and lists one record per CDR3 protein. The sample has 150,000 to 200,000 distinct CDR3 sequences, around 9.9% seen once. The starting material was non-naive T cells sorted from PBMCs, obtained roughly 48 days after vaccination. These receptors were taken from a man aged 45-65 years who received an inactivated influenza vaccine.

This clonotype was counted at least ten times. This CDR3 reads CSVDPQNPTGTSGGAKFF. The CDR3 nucleotides are TGCAGCGTTGACCCACAAAACCCAACCGGGACTAGCGGGGGGGCTAAGTTCTTC. This chain links TRBV29-1 with TRBJ2-1; 16 nucleotides agree with TRBD2. The V gene's germline CDR1 is SQVTM and CDR2 ANQGSEA. The length of the CDR3 is 18 residues. J was trimmed by 14 bases and V by 3 bases; bases with no gene match: 19.

This CDR3 is CASSLEAYSYEQYF. CDR3 bases: TGCGCCAGCAGCTTGGAAGCGTACTCCTACGAGCAGTACTTC. The chain uses TRBV5-1 and TRBJ2-7; unclear D gene. Trimming pared 0 bases from V and 0 bases from J, leaving 7 bases between. The V gene's germline CDR1 is SGHRS and CDR2 YFSETQ. The CDR3 has 14 amino acids.

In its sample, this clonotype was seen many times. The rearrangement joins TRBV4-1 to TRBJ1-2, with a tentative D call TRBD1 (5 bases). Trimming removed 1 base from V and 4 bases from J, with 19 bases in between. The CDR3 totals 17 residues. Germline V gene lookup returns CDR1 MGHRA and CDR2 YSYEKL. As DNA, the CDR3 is TGCGCCAGCAGCCAAGGATCTCCGCGTGGGGCCCTCTATGGCTACACCTTC. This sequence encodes CASSQGSPRGALYGYTF.

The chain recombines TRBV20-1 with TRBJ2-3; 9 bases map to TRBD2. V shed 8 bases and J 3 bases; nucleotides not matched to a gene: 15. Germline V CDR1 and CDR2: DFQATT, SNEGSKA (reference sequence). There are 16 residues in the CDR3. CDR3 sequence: CSSRLPGLARTDTQYF. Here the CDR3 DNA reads TGCAGTAGCAGACTTCCGGGACTAGCACGGACAGATACGCAGTATTTT.

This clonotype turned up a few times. The CDR3 DNA is TGCGCCAGCAGCCAAGCTACGGGGGACCAAGAGACCCAGTACTTC. This codes for CASSQATGDQETQYF. V and J are TRBV4-1 and TRBJ2-5; the D gene is possibly TRBD2 (6 bases). The CDR3 spans 15 residues. V lost 1 base and J lost 0, with 9 bases in between. The V gene's germline CDR1 is MGHRA and CDR2 YSYEKL.

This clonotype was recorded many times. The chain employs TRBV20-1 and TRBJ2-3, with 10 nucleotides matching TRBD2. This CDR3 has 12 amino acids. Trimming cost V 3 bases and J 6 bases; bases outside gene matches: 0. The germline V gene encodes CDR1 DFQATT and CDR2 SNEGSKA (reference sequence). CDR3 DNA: TGCAGTGCTAGGGGACTAGCGGATACGCAGTATTTT. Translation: CSARGLADTQYF.

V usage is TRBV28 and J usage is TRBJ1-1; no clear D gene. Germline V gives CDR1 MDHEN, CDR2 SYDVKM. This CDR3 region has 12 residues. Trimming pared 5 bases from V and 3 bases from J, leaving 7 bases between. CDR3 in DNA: TGTGCCAGCAGTACTACCTACACTGAAGCTTTCTTT. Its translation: CASSTTYTEAFF. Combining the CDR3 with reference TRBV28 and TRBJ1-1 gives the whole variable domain DVKVTQSSRYLVKRTGEKVFLECVQDMDHENMFWYRQDPGLGLRLIYFSYDVKMKEKGDIPEGYSVSREKKERFSLILESASTNQTSMYLCASSTTYTEAFFGQGTRLTVV.

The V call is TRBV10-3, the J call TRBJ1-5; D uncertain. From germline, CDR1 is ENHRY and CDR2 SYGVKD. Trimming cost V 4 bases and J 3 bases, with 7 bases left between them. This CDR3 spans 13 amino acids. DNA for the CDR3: TGTGCCATCAGTGCCACAGTCAATCAGCCCCAGCATTTT. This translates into CAISATVNQPQHF.

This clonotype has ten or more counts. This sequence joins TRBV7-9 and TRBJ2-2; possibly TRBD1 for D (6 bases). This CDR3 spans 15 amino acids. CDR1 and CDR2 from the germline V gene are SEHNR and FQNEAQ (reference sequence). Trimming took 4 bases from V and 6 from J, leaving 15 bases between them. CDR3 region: CASSSGQPGAGELFF. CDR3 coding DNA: TGTGCCAGCAGCTCCGGACAGCCTGGTGCCGGGGAGCTGTTTTTT.

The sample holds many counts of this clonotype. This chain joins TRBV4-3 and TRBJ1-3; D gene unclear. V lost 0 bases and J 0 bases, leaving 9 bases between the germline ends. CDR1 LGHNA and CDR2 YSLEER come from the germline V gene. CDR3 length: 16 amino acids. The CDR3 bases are TGCGCCAGCAGCCAAGATCTTCGGATCTCTGGAAACACCATATATTTT. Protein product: CASSQDLRISGNTIYF.

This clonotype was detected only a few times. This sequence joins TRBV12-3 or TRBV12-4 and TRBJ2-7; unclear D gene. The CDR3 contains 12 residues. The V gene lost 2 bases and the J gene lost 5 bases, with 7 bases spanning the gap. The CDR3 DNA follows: TGTGCCAGCAGTTTACAGGTCAACGAGCAGTACTTC. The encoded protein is CASSLQVNEQYF.

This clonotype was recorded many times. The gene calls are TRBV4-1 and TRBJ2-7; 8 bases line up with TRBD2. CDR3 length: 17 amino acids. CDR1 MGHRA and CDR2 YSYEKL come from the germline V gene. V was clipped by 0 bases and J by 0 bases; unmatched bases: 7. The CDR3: CASSQEPWRGASYEQYF. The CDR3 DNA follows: TGCGCCAGCAGCCAAGAGCCTTGGCGGGGGGCCTCCTACGAGCAGTACTTC.

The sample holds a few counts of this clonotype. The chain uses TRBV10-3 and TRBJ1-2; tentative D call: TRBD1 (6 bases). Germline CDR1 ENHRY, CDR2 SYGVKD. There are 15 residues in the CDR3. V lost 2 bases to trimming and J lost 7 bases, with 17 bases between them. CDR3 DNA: TGTGCCATCAGTGAGAATCTGGGGGCGAGAGTTGGCTACACCTTC. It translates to CAISENLGARVGYTF.

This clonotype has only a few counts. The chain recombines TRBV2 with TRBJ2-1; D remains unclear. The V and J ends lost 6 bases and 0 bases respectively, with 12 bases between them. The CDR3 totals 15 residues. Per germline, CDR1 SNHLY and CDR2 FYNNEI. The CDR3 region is CASRSPESSYNEQFF. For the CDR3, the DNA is TGTGCCAGCAGATCACCAGAATCCTCCTACAATGAGCAGTTCTTC.

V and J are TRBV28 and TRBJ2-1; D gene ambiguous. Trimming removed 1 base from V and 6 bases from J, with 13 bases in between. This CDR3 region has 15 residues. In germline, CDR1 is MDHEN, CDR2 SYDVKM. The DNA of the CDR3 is TGTGCCAGCAGTTTATTTGGGTTAACTTCCAATGAGCAGTTCTTC. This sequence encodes CASSLFGLTSNEQFF.

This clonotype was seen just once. The CDR3 protein is CASMPGEETQYF. The CDR3 nucleotides read TGCGCCAGCATGCCAGGAGAAGAGACCCAGTACTTC. The chain employs TRBV5-1 and TRBJ2-5; D unresolved. CDR1 is SGHRS and CDR2 is YFSETQ in the germline V gene. Trimming shortened V by 6 bases and J by 3 bases, and 9 bases separated the two germline ends. This CDR3 comprises 12 residues.

The CDR3 loop is CASSLDVWSAVSGELFF. The CDR3 DNA reads as TGTGCCAGCAGCTTAGATGTTTGGTCGGCTGTATCCGGGGAGCTGTTTTTT. This sequence joins TRBV11-2 and TRBJ2-2, with unresolved D. CDR3 size: 17 residues. From germline, CDR1 is SGHAT and CDR2 FQNNGV. Between the trimmed V and J ends, which lost 0 bases and 6 bases, there was a span of 17 bases. The whole variable domain, filled in from reference TRBV11-2 and TRBJ2-2, reads EAGVAQSPRYKIIEKRQSVAFWCNPISGHATLYWYQQILGQGPKLLIQFQNNGVVDDSQLPKDRFSAERLKGVDSTLKIQPAKLEDSAVYLCASSLDVWSAVSGELFFGEGSRLTVL.

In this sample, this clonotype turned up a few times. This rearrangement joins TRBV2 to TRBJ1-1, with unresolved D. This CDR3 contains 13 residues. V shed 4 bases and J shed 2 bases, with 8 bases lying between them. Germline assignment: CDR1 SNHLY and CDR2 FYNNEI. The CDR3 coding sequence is TGTGCCAGCAGTGTGGGCTTAAACACTGAAGCTTTCTTT. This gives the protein CASSVGLNTEAFF. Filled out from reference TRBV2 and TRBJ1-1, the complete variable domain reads EPEVTQTPSHQVTQMGQEVILRCVPISNHLYFYWYRQILGQKVEFLVSFYNNEISEKSEIFDDQFSVERPDGSNFTLKIRSTKLEDSAMYFCASSVGLNTEAFFGQGTRLTVV.

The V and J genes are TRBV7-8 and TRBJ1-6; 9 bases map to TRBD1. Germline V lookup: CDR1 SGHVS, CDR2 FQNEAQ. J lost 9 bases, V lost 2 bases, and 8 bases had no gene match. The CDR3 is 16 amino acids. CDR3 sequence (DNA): TGTGCCAGCAGCTTATCAGGACAGGGGTCGGGTTCACCCCTCCACTTT. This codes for CASSLSGQGSGSPLHF.

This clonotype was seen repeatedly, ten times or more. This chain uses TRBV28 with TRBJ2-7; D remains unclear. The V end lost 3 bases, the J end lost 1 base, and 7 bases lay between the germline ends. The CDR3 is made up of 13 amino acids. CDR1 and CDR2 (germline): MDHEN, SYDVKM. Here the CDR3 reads CASSLGPSYEQYF. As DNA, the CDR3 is TGTGCCAGCAGTTTGGGTCCTTCCTACGAGCAGTACTTC.

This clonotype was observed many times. In DNA, the CDR3 is TGCGCCAGCAGCTTGGACGCGAGACTAGCGGAGGGCGAGCAGTACTTC. It translates to CASSLDARLAEGEQYF. This chain uses TRBV5-1 with TRBJ2-7; 9 bases agree with TRBD2. The CDR3 length is 16 residues. The junction had 10 bases not matched to a gene; V was cut back by 0 bases and J by 6 bases. The germline CDR1 and CDR2 sequences are SGHRS and YFSETQ. The entire variable domain, with the rest obtained from reference TRBV5-1 and TRBJ2-7, is as follows: KAGVTQTPRYLIKTRGQQVTLSCSPISGHRSVSWYQQTPGQGLQFLFEYFSETQRNKGNFPGRFSGRQFSNSRSEMNVSTLELGDSALYLCASSLDARLAEGEQYFGPGTRLTVT.

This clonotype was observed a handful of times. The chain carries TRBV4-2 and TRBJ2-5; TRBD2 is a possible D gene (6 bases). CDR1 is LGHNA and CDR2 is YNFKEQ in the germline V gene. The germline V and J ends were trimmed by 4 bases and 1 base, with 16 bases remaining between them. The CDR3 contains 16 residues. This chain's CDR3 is CASSLGTSQAQETQYF. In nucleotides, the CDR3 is TGTGCCAGCAGCCTAGGGACTTCCCAAGCCCAAGAGACCCAGTACTTC.

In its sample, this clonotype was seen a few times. The CDR3 DNA reads TGTGCCAGCAGTTCACAGGAAGGATACAGAAAAAATGAGCAGTTCTTC. This sequence encodes CASSSQEGYRKNEQFF. The chain is built from TRBV12-3 or TRBV12-4 and TRBJ2-1; perhaps TRBD1 as D (5 bases). The CDR3 is 16 amino acids. V lost 4 bases and J lost 7, with 20 bases in between.

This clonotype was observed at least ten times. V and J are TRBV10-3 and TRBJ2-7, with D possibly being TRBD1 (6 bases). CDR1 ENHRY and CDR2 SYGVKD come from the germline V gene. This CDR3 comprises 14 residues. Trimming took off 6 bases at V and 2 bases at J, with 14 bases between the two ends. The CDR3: CAIRSDRLTYEQYF. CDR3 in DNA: TGTGCCATCAGGTCCGACAGGTTAACCTACGAGCAGTACTTC.

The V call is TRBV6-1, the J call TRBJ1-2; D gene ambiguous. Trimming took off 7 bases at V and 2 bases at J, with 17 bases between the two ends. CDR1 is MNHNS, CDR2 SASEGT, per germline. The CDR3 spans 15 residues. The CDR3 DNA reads TGTGCCAGCAACCCACTGCCAGGCACCAACTATGGCTACACCTTC. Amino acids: CASNPLPGTNYGYTF.

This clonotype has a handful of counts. CDR3 protein: CASSLYRGLDGYTF. DNA for the CDR3: TGTGCCAGCAGTTTATATCGGGGGTTGGATGGCTACACCTTC. The chain recombines TRBV28 with TRBJ1-2, with a tentative D call TRBD1 (5 bases). Germline CDR1 is MDHEN and CDR2 is SYDVKM. The V and J ends lost 1 base and 6 bases respectively, with 12 bases between them. The CDR3 loop spans 14 amino acids.

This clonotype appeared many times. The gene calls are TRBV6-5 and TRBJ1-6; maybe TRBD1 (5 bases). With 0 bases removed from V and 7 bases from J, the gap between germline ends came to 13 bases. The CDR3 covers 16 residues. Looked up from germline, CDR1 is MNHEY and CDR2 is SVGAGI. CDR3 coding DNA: TGTGCCAGCAGTTACTCTATCAGGGTTCTAAATTCACCCCTCCACTTT. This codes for CASSYSIRVLNSPLHF.

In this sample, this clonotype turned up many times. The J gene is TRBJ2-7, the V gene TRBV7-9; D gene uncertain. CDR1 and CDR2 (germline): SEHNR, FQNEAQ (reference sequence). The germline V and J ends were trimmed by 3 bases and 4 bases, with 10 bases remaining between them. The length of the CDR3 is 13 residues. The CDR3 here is CASSLDLKYEQYF. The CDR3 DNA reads TGTGCCAGCAGCTTGGACCTCAAGTACGAGCAGTACTTC.

CDR3 sequence: CASSHIAGGPRDTQYF. The CDR3 DNA is TGTGCCAGCAGCCACATAGCGGGGGGGCCGAGAGATACGCAGTATTTT. The chain couples TRBV4-2 to TRBJ2-3; 11 bases are a match to TRBD2. CDR3 size: 16 residues. Trimming removed 3 bases from V and 5 bases from J; junction bases left unmatched: 7. In germline, CDR1 is LGHNA, CDR2 YNFKEQ.